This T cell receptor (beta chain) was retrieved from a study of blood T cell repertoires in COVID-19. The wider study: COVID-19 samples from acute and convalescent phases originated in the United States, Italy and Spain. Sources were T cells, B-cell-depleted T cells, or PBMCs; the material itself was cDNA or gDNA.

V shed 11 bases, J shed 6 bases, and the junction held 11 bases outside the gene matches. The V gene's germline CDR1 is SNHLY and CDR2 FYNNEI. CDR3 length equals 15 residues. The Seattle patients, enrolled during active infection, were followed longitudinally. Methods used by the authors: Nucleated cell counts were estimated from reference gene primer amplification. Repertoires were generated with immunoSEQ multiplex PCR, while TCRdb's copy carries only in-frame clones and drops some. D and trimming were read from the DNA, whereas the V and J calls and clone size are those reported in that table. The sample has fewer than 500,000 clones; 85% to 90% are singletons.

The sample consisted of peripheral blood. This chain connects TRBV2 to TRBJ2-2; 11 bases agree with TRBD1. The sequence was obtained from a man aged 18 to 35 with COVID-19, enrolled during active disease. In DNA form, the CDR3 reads TGTGCCGGAGGAACCGGGACAGGGGGTCCCGGGGAGCTGTTTTTT. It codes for CAGGTGTGGPGELFF.